The TCR beta chain under discussion was sequenced for a study of blood T cell repertoires in COVID-19. Study-level background: The analysed material was cDNA or gDNA that came from T cells, B-cell-depleted T cells, or PBMCs.

All enrollees were roughly 18 to 90 years old and from about 24 US areas. The repertoire was sequenced with immunoSEQ multiplex PCR; TCRdb's copy has only in-frame clones and lacks some. The sample shows about 400,000 clones, approximately 85% of them seen only once. V shed 10 bases, J shed 7 bases, and the junction held 6 bases outside the gene matches. Germline V gives CDR1 MNHEY, CDR2 SVGAGI. The CDR3 is 13 amino acids. This clonotype originated in a woman aged 40 to 50 with acute COVID-19. The chain links TRBV6-5 to TRBJ1-4, with 10 bases identical to TRBD1. Sequencing was performed on PBMCs or T cells enriched from blood (not recorded which). The CDR3 spells CATRTGGIEKLFF. CDR3 coding DNA: TGTGCCACCCGGACAGGGGGGATTGAAAAACTGTTTTTT.